This entry is about one TCR beta chain. The germline gives CDR1 MNHEY, CDR2 SVGAGI. The V gene lost 6 bases and the J gene lost 8 bases, with 15 bases spanning the gap. This CDR3 spans 13 amino acids. This sample was included in a study of blood T cell repertoires in COVID-19. Generated by immunoSEQ multiplex PCR, the TCRdb table keeps only in-frame clones and is missing some. This sample yields about 340,000 clones, of which approximately 91% are seen a single time; just under 7.5% belongs to the top ten. It was during active infection that Seattle patients were enrolled and then longitudinally followed.

The J gene is TRBJ2-3, the V gene TRBV6-5; a possible D gene is TRBD1 (6 bases). The material sequenced was peripheral blood. The TCR comes from a woman aged 70-85 years with COVID-19, enrolled during active disease. This CDR3 reads CASRPAGVGTQYF. The CDR3 DNA follows: TGTGCCAGCAGGCCTGCAGGGGTTGGTACGCAGTATTTT.